The present T cell receptor (beta chain) was sequenced within a study of blood T cell repertoires in COVID-19. TCRdb keeps only in-frame clones here, not all; method: immunoSEQ multiplex PCR. This sample yields tens of thousands of clones, of which about 70% are seen a single time; about a sixth belongs to the top ten. The CDR3 is 16 residues long. The germline gives CDR1 KGHSH, CDR2 LQKENI. The V end was cut by 1 base, the J end by 4 bases, with 14 bases between. The sample comprised peripheral blood. The chain carries TRBV18 and TRBJ1-5; possible D gene TRBD1, 6 bases. This TCR was sampled from a human donor in a cohort sampled during active COVID-19. This chain's CDR3 is CASSPRPGTRNQPQHF. CDR3 coding DNA: TGTGCCAGCTCACCACGTCCGGGGACACGGAATCAGCCCCAGCATTTT.